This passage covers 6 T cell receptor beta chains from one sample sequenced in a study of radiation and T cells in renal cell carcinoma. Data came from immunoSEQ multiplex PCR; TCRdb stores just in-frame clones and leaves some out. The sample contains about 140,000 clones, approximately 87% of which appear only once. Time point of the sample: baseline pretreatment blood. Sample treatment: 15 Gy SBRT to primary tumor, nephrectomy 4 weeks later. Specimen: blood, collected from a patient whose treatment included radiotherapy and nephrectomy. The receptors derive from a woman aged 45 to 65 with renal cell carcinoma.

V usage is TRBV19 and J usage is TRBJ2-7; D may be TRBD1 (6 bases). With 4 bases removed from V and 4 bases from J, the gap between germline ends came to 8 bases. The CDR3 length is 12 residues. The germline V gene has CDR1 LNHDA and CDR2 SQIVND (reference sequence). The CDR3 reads CASSNTGYEQYF. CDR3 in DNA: TGTGCCAGTAGTAACACAGGGTACGAGCAGTACTTC.

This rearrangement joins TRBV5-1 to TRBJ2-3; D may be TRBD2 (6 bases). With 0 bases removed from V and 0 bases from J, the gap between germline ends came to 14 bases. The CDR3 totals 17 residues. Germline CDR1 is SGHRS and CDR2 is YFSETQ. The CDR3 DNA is TGCGCCAGCAGCTTGGGAGCGGGCGGCCTCAGCACAGATACGCAGTATTTT. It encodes CASSLGAGGLSTDTQYF.

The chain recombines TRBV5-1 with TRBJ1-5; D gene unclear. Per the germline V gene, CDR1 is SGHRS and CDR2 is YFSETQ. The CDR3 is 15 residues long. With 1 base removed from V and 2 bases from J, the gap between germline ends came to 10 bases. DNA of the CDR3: TGCGCCAGCAGCTTGCTACCCGTTGGCAATCAGCCCCAGCATTTT. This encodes CASSLLPVGNQPQHF.

The CDR3 sequence: CASSGRGGGIYGYTF. As DNA, the CDR3 is TGTGCCAGCAGTGGCCGGGGGGGAGGTATCTATGGCTACACCTTC. The J gene is TRBJ1-2, the V gene TRBV6-5; a possible D gene is TRBD1 (5 bases). Germline V gene lookup returns CDR1 MNHEY and CDR2 SVGAGI. The V end was cut by 5 bases, the J end by 4 bases, with 17 bases between. The CDR3 contains 15 residues.

CDR3 sequence: CASSQSWDQPQHF. CDR3 coding DNA: TGCGCCAGCAGCCAAAGTTGGGATCAGCCCCAGCATTTT. This chain connects TRBV4-1 to TRBJ1-5; no clear D gene. CDR3 length: 13 residues. The germline V gene has CDR1 MGHRA and CDR2 YSYEKL. Trimming removed 2 bases from V and 5 bases from J, with 7 bases in between.

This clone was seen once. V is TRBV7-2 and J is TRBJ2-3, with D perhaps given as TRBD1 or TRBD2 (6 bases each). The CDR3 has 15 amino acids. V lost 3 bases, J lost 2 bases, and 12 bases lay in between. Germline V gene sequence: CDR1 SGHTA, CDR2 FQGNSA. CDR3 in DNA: TGTGCCAGCAGCTTGTTACCGGGGGCCACAGATACGCAGTATTTT. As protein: CASSLLPGATDTQYF.